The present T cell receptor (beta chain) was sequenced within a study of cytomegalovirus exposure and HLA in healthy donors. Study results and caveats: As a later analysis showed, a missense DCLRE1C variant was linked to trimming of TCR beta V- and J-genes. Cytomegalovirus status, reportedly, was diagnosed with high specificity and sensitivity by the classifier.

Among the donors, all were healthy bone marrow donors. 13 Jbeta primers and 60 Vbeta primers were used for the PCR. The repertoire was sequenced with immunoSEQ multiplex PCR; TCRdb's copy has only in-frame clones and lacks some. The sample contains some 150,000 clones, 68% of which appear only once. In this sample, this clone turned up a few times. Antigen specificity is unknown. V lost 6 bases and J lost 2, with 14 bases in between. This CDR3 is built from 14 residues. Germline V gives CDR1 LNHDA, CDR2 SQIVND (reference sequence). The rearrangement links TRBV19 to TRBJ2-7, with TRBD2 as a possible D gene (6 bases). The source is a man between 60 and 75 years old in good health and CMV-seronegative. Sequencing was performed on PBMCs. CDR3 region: CASRGSGFPYEQYF. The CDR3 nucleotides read TGTGCCAGTAGGGGTAGCGGATTCCCCTACGAGCAGTACTTC.